Reported below is one T cell receptor (beta chain). The source of the sample is a study of memory CD4+ T cells and cytomegalovirus serostatus. Measured with immunoSEQ multiplex PCR; TCRdb has only the in-frame clones, and not every one. The sample yields around 44,000 clones, 75% to 85% seen once. The sort gate was single viable CD3+CD4+CD8-CD45RO+ cells for memory CD4+ T cells. This CDR3 contains 15 residues. The J segment lost 3 bases and the V segment lost 3 bases, leaving 3 bases of the junction unmatched. Germline values: CDR1 SGHVS, CDR2 FQNEAQ. The clonotype comes from an adult in good health and CMV-seronegative. The sample comprised memory CD4+ T cells from blood. This chain joins TRBV7-8 and TRBJ2-7; 12 positions match TRBD1. CDR3 DNA sequence: TGTGCCAGCAGCTTGGGACAGGGGGCAATCTACGAGCAGTACTTC. This sequence encodes CASSLGQGAIYEQYF.